The 13 T cell receptor beta chains presented below share a single source sample, sequenced in a study of blood T cell repertoires in COVID-19. TCRdb's copy holds only in-frame clones and misses some; the assay was immunoSEQ multiplex PCR. Among roughly 150,000 clones listed, 80% to 85% were seen once. Sample: PBMCs or T cells enriched from blood (not recorded which). The receptors were gathered from a man between 65 and 79 years old who had been exposed to COVID-19.

The chain joins TRBV7-9 to TRBJ2-7; 9 positions agree with TRBD2. The V gene end was trimmed by 5 bases and the J gene end by 2 bases; junction bases not matched to a gene: 4. Germline CDR1 reads SEHNR; CDR2 reads FQNEAQ (reference sequence). The CDR3 length is 14 residues. The CDR3 sequence is CASSRLAGPYEQYF. The CDR3 DNA follows: TGTGCCAGCAGCCGCCTAGCGGGACCCTACGAGCAGTACTTC.

This sequence joins TRBV4-1 and TRBJ2-7; D not certain. The V end was cut by 1 base, the J end by 0 bases, with 13 bases between. This CDR3 has 16 amino acids. CDR1 and CDR2 from the germline V gene are MGHRA and YSYEKL. The CDR3 DNA follows: TGCGCCAGCAGCCAAGCAAACTTACTAAACTCCTACGAGCAGTACTTC. Amino acids: CASSQANLLNSYEQYF.

V is TRBV29-1 and J is TRBJ1-5, with D perhaps matching TRBD1 (6 bases). V was shortened by 6 bases and J by 4 bases, with 13 bases between the two germline ends. Germline V gives CDR1 SQVTM, CDR2 ANQGSEA. The CDR3 extends over 13 amino acids. In DNA, the CDR3 is TGCAGCGTCTCCAGAGGGGGTAATCAGCCCCAGCATTTT. It is translated as CSVSRGGNQPQHF.

J is TRBJ2-7 and V is TRBV6-5, with unresolved D. The length of the CDR3 is 12 residues. The ends were cut back, 6 bases at V and 6 bases at J, with 12 bases in the middle. CDR1 and CDR2 (germline): MNHEY, SVGAGI. The CDR3 sequence is CASSSTYSEQYF. CDR3 sequence (DNA): TGTGCCAGCAGCTCAACATACAGCGAGCAGTACTTC.

The rearrangement uses TRBV4-1 and TRBJ2-1; D might be TRBD2 (6 bases). Germline CDR1 is MGHRA and CDR2 is YSYEKL. The CDR3 length is 14 residues. V lost 4 bases and J lost 12, with 19 bases in between. The chain's CDR3 is CASSLGLSTGSQFF. The DNA of the CDR3 is TGCGCCAGCAGCCTCGGACTATCCACCGGGTCGCAGTTCTTC.

This clone has just one count. J is TRBJ1-2 and V is TRBV20-1; D is perhaps TRBD1 (5 bases). The ends were cut back, 3 bases at V and 1 base at J, with 9 bases in the middle. Germline CDR1 is DFQATT and CDR2 is SNEGSKA (reference sequence). CDR3 length: 13 amino acids. The CDR3 region has the DNA TGCAGTGCTAGTGAGGGGAGTAACTATGGCTACACCTTC. This sequence encodes CSASEGSNYGYTF.

J is TRBJ2-7 and V is TRBV5-1, with D unresolved. This CDR3 region has 15 residues. V lost 4 bases, J lost 0 bases, and 14 bases lay in between. Germline CDR1 is SGHRS and CDR2 is YFSETQ. The CDR3 spells CASSLSVLSSYEQYF. CDR3 nucleotides: TGCGCCAGCAGCCTTTCTGTCCTTAGCTCCTACGAGCAGTACTTC.

This rearrangement joins TRBV12-3 or TRBV12-4 to TRBJ1-1; 10 bases agree with TRBD1. This CDR3 comprises 13 residues. The junction had 3 bases not matched to a gene; V was cut back by 6 bases and J by 5 bases. The CDR3 here is CASRDRGGTEAFF. CDR3 bases: TGTGCCAGCAGGGACAGGGGGGGGACTGAAGCTTTCTTT.

This chain connects TRBV10-2 to TRBJ2-5; 8 positions agree with TRBD1. Per the germline V gene, CDR1 is WSHSY and CDR2 is SAAADI. The length of the CDR3 is 13 residues. After removal of 7 bases from V and 5 bases from J, the junction contained 6 bases not matched to a gene. The CDR3 loop is CASTGGYAETQYF. Here the CDR3 DNA reads TGCGCCAGCACAGGGGGCTACGCGGAGACCCAGTACTTC.

This chain connects TRBV4-3 to TRBJ1-2; possible D gene TRBD1, 6 bases. The CDR3 covers 16 residues. From germline, CDR1 is LGHNA and CDR2 YSLEER. The V gene lost 0 bases and the J gene lost 5 bases, with 16 bases spanning the gap. CDR3 DNA: TGCGCCAGCAGCCAAGAGCCTACCTGGACAGCATATGGCTACACCTTC. Its protein product is CASSQEPTWTAYGYTF.

This clone has ten or more counts. V is TRBV5-1 and J is TRBJ1-6, with 10 positions matching TRBD1. Trimming took 4 bases from V and 6 from J; bases not matched to a gene: 19. The CDR3 extends over 20 amino acids. Germline V gene sequence: CDR1 SGHRS, CDR2 YFSETQ. In DNA, the CDR3 is TGCGCCAGCAGCGGAGCACCCGGGACAGGGGTGGGGGCAACTAATTCACCCCTCCACTTT. Amino acids: CASSGAPGTGVGATNSPLHF.

The genes are TRBV7-2 and TRBJ1-1; 8 nucleotides agree with TRBD1. CDR3 length: 13 amino acids. Germline-derived CDR1 and CDR2 are SGHTA and FQGNSA. J was trimmed by 4 bases and V by 6 bases; bases with no gene match: 4. The CDR3 coding sequence is TGTGCCAGCAGTTCGGGACAGGCCACTGAAGCTTTCTTT. It yields the protein CASSSGQATEAFF. Combining the CDR3 with reference TRBV7-2 and TRBJ1-1 gives the whole variable domain GAGVSQSPSNKVTEKGKDVELRCDPISGHTALYWYRQSLGQGLEFLIYFQGNSAPDKSGLPSDRFSAERTGGSVSTLTIQRTQQEDSAVYLCASSSGQATEAFFGQGTRLTVV.

V is TRBV5-4 and J is TRBJ1-2; D might be TRBD1 (5 bases). Trimming shortened V by 0 bases and J by 3 bases, and 9 bases separated the two germline ends. The V gene's germline CDR1 is SGHNT and CDR2 YYREEE (reference sequence). The CDR3 has 14 amino acids. CDR3: CASSLVGVDYGYTF. The CDR3 DNA reads as TGTGCCAGCAGCTTGGTAGGGGTCGACTATGGCTACACCTTC.